A single sample gave rise to the 13 T cell receptor beta chains below, sequenced in a study of beta chain features in type 1 diabetes. The investigators reverse transcribed all of the isolated RNA, so they sequenced expressed TCRB transcripts. Sequencing used immunoSEQ multiplex PCR; TCRdb keeps in-frame clones, though not all of them. In the table there are approximately 400,000 clones, about 14% of which are singletons. Sequencing was done on a sample of naive CD4+ T cells from blood. The origin of the receptors is a woman aged 18-29 years in good health.

V is TRBV9 and J is TRBJ2-7; 8 nucleotides line up with TRBD1. The CDR3 spans 14 residues. Germline loops: CDR1 SGDLS, CDR2 YYNGEE. V trimming: 7 bases; J trimming: 1 base; junction bases outside the gene matches: 7. This chain's CDR3 is CASHLTGGSYEQYF. The CDR3 DNA is TGTGCCAGCCACCTCACAGGGGGATCCTACGAGCAGTACTTC. Based on the CDR3 plus reference TRBV9 and TRBJ2-7, the full variable domain is DSGVTQTPKHLITATGQRVTLRCSPRSGDLSVYWYQQSLDQGLQFLIQYYNGEERAKGNILERFSAQQFPDLHSELNLSSLELGDSALYFCASHLTGGSYEQYFGPGTRLTVT.

The genes are TRBV27 and TRBJ2-7, with a weak D call TRBD1 (6 bases). CDR1 is MNHEY and CDR2 is SMNVEV in the germline V gene (reference sequence). The CDR3 is 15 amino acids. Trimming stripped 6 bases from V and 2 bases from J, with 17 bases between. The CDR3 region is CASRAAGTQAYEQYF. The DNA of the CDR3 is TGTGCCAGCAGGGCGGCCGGGACACAAGCCTACGAGCAGTACTTC.

The chain combines TRBV18 with TRBJ1-2; D gene uncertain. V was clipped by 3 bases and J by 6 bases, with 17 bases between them. CDR1 and CDR2 from the germline V gene are KGHSH and LQKENI. The CDR3 consists of 15 residues. In nucleotides, the CDR3 is TGTGCCAGCTCACCGTCCGTGTCGGGAGGTCATGGCTACACCTTC. Residues: CASSPSVSGGHGYTF.

This sequence joins TRBV5-4 and TRBJ1-4; 7 bases align to TRBD1. There are 15 residues in the CDR3. V lost 4 bases and J lost 4; bases outside the gene matches: 7. Germline loops: CDR1 SGHNT, CDR2 YYREEE (reference sequence). DNA for the CDR3: TGTGCCAGCAGCGGGGGGACAGTGAATAATGAAAAACTGTTTTTT. It encodes CASSGGTVNNEKLFF.

The chain couples TRBV11-2 to TRBJ2-5, with 7 bases matching TRBD1. The V and J ends lost 7 bases and 4 bases, in that order; junction bases with no gene match: 9. CDR1 and CDR2 from the germline V gene are SGHAT and FQNNGV. The CDR3 length is 14 residues. The DNA for the CDR3 is TGTGCCAGCACCCAGACAGGGCTTGGAGAGACCCAGTACTTC. This sequence encodes CASTQTGLGETQYF. Drawing the rest from reference TRBV11-2 and TRBJ2-5, the complete variable domain is EAGVAQSPRYKIIEKRQSVAFWCNPISGHATLYWYQQILGQGPKLLIQFQNNGVVDDSQLPKDRFSAERLKGVDSTLKIQPAKLEDSAVYLCASTQTGLGETQYFGPGTRLLVL.

The gene calls are TRBV18 and TRBJ2-5, with D possibly matching TRBD1 (6 bases). The CDR3 loop spans 17 amino acids. CDR1 KGHSH and CDR2 LQKENI come from the germline V gene. V was clipped by 1 base and J by 5 bases, with 20 bases between them. The CDR3 sequence is CASSPQETGSVRETQYF. The CDR3 region has the DNA TGTGCCAGCTCACCACAAGAAACAGGGTCCGTCCGGGAGACCCAGTACTTC.

This sequence joins TRBV28 and TRBJ2-7, with D perhaps TRBD1 (6 bases). Looked up from germline, CDR1 is MDHEN and CDR2 is SYDVKM. This CDR3 is built from 13 residues. Trimming cost V 7 bases and J 3 bases, with 13 bases left between them. This CDR3 is CASTWDKSYEQYF. CDR3 coding DNA: TGTGCCAGCACCTGGGACAAAAGCTACGAGCAGTACTTC.

This clone was recorded a few times. The CDR3 protein is CASSPRPAGGFDEQFF. The CDR3 region has the DNA TGTGCCAGCTCACCCAGGCCAGCGGGAGGGTTTGATGAGCAGTTCTTC. The chain employs TRBV18 and TRBJ2-1; TRBD2 matches at 10 bases. The CDR3 covers 16 residues. The V gene end was trimmed by 3 bases and the J gene end by 8 bases; junction bases not matched to a gene: 10. The germline gives CDR1 KGHSH, CDR2 LQKENI.

The rearrangement uses TRBV4-2 and TRBJ2-7, with 9 bases matching TRBD1. The V gene end was trimmed by 1 base and the J gene end by 6 bases; junction bases not matched to a gene: 10. Germline loops: CDR1 LGHNA, CDR2 YNFKEQ. The length of the CDR3 is 16 residues. This CDR3 is CASSQVYGTGQGEQYF. CDR3 bases: TGTGCCAGCAGCCAAGTCTACGGGACAGGGCAGGGCGAGCAGTACTTC.

The sample holds a few counts of this clone. This chain connects TRBV7-2 to TRBJ1-1, with 7 bases matching TRBD1. Germline V gene sequence: CDR1 SGHTA, CDR2 FQGNSA. With 5 bases clipped from V and 1 base from J, the junction kept 10 bases outside the gene matches. There are 16 residues in the CDR3. The CDR3 coding sequence is TGTGCCAGCAGCCCCCATGGGGGACAGCCGAACACTGAAGCTTTCTTT. The encoded protein is CASSPHGGQPNTEAFF. The entire variable domain, with the rest obtained from reference TRBV7-2 and TRBJ1-1, is as follows: GAGVSQSPSNKVTEKGKDVELRCDPISGHTALYWYRQSLGQGLEFLIYFQGNSAPDKSGLPSDRFSAERTGGSVSTLTIQRTQQEDSAVYLCASSPHGGQPNTEAFFGQGTRLTVV.

The gene calls are TRBV19 and TRBJ1-1; D call uncertain. The CDR3 contains 14 residues. Germline lookup yields CDR1 LNHDA and CDR2 SQIVND (reference sequence). V lost 3 bases, J lost 4 bases, and 12 bases lay in between. The CDR3: CASSMISASTEAFF. DNA for the CDR3: TGTGCCAGTAGTATGATCAGCGCGAGCACTGAAGCTTTCTTT.

This clone occurred a few times. The chain recombines TRBV18 with TRBJ1-5, with D hard to call. Germline lookup yields CDR1 KGHSH and CDR2 LQKENI. Deletions cut 2 bases from V and 6 bases from J, with 14 bases between. This CDR3 is 15 amino acids long. CDR3 sequence (DNA): TGTGCCAGCTCACCAGACCGCGGGGTGGTTCAGCCCCAGCATTTT. It specifies CASSPDRGVVQPQHF.

The J gene is TRBJ2-3, the V gene TRBV7-9; 7 nucleotides agree with TRBD2. Trimming removed 7 bases from V and 0 bases from J; junction bases left unmatched: 10. Germline lookup yields CDR1 SEHNR and CDR2 FQNEAQ (reference sequence). The CDR3 extends over 16 amino acids. The CDR3 DNA follows: TGTGCCAGCACCGTCGGCACTAGCGTAAGCACAGATACGCAGTATTTT. This translates into CASTVGTSVSTDTQYF.